The 28 T cell receptor beta chains presented below share a single source sample, sequenced in a study of T cell responses to AZD1222 COVID-19 vaccine. The protocol was immunoSEQ multiplex PCR, while the TCRdb copy is restricted to in-frame clones and leaves out a portion. The data contain 130,000 to 150,000 clones, approximately 90% of them singletons. This sample comprised peripheral blood, obtained on day 0 of AZD1222 vaccination. These receptors were obtained from an adult in good health.

Of note for this clone: A junction end diverges from the germline sequence, so it may reflect a read error. DNA for the CDR3: TGTGCCAGCAGGTTAGGAGGAGGCAATGAGCAGTTCTTC. Translating gives CASRLGGGNEQFF. V usage is TRBV12-3 or TRBV12-4 and J usage is TRBJ2-1, with D perhaps matching TRBD2 (5 bases). The CDR3 sequence is 13 residues long.

This clone was found a few times. V is TRBV4-1 and J is TRBJ1-1; D is undetermined. The V gene's germline CDR1 is MGHRA and CDR2 YSYEKL. Trimming pared 5 bases from V and 2 bases from J, leaving 9 bases between. CDR3 length equals 13 residues. This CDR3 reads CASSARDNTEAFF. The CDR3 coding sequence is TGCGCCAGCAGCGCCCGGGATAACACTGAAGCTTTCTTT.

The rearrangement links TRBV12-2 to TRBJ2-6; the listed D gene, TRBD2, was not tested against the DNA. TRBV12-2 is given as a pseudogene. This CDR3 has 14 residues. DNA of the CDR3: TGTGCAAGTCGCTCCCTGTTGGGGGCCAACGTCCTGACTTTC. It yields the protein CASRSLLGANVLTF.

The chain uses TRBV6-5 and TRBJ1-3; D gene ambiguous. The V end was cut by 6 bases, the J end by 0 bases, with 12 bases between. The germline gives CDR1 MNHEY, CDR2 SVGAGI. This CDR3 contains 15 residues. The CDR3 region has the DNA TGTGCCAGCAGACGGTCTGATAACTCTGGAAACACCATATATTTT. Its translation: CASRRSDNSGNTIYF.

The CDR3 sequence: CASKEHYSGNTIYF. CDR3 coding DNA: TGTGCCAGCAAAGAGCATTACTCTGGAAACACCATATATTTT. V gene TRBV27 combines with J gene TRBJ1-3; no firm D call. This CDR3 comprises 14 residues. Trimming took 7 bases from V and 0 from J, leaving 10 bases between them. CDR1 MNHEY and CDR2 SMNVEV come from the germline V gene (reference sequence).

The V call is TRBV5-4, the J call TRBJ1-2; possible D gene TRBD1, 5 bases. CDR3 length: 13 residues. CDR1 and CDR2 from the germline V gene are SGHNT and YYREEE (reference sequence). V was cut by 3 bases and J by 5 bases, with 11 bases left in between. The CDR3 nucleotides read TGTGCCAGCAGCTCAGGGTCGGGGTATGGCTACACCTTC. Its translation: CASSSGSGYGYTF.

The rearrangement links TRBV11-2 to TRBJ2-5; 10 bases fit TRBD2. This CDR3 is 15 amino acids long. The V gene end was trimmed by 3 bases and the J gene end by 1 base; junction bases not matched to a gene: 2. Germline-derived CDR1 and CDR2 are SGHAT and FQNNGV. The CDR3 sequence: CASSLERGGQETQYF. The CDR3 coding sequence is TGTGCCAGCAGCTTGGAGCGGGGGGGCCAAGAGACCCAGTACTTC.

The chain recombines TRBV9 with TRBJ2-1; D possibly corresponds to TRBD1 (6 bases). CDR1 is SGDLS and CDR2 is YYNGEE in the germline V gene. V lost 0 bases to trimming and J lost 6 bases, with 19 bases between them. The CDR3 covers 17 residues. The CDR3 is CASSVATWGQGGNEQFF. The CDR3 DNA is TGTGCCAGCAGCGTAGCTACGTGGGGACAAGGGGGCAATGAGCAGTTCTTC.

This clone was picked up a small number of times. This chain uses TRBV10-3 with TRBJ2-1; 10 nucleotides line up with TRBD2. This CDR3 region has 16 residues. Germline V lookup: CDR1 ENHRY, CDR2 SYGVKD. V was clipped by 6 bases and J by 3 bases; unmatched bases: 8. CDR3 nucleotides: TGTGCCATCAGACCCTCTAGCGGGGGCGACTACAATGAGCAGTTCTTC. It codes for CAIRPSSGGDYNEQFF.

The rearrangement uses TRBV15 and TRBJ1-1; 10 nucleotides agree with TRBD1. V trimming: 5 bases; J trimming: 4 bases; junction bases outside the gene matches: 7. Germline CDR1 and CDR2: LNHNV and YYDKDF (reference sequence). This CDR3 comprises 15 residues. DNA of the CDR3: TGTGCCACCAGCTTCAGGACAGGGGGGATCACTGAAGCTTTCTTT. It encodes CATSFRTGGITEAFF.

This sequence joins TRBV6-2 or TRBV6-3 and TRBJ1-5; TRBD1 aligns across 9 bases. The CDR3 extends over 16 amino acids. Germline-derived CDR1 and CDR2 are MNHEY and SVGEGT. Losses at the gene ends were 6 bases for V and 5 bases for J; bases not matched to a gene: 11. The CDR3 DNA sequence: TGTGCCAGCAGCCGCCCGGGACAGGGACGGGATCAGCCCCAGCATTTT. Translated: CASSRPGQGRDQPQHF.

This clone appeared once. The chain employs TRBV6-5 and TRBJ2-7, with D hard to call. V lost 4 bases, J lost 6 bases, and 7 bases lay in between. The CDR3 has 11 residues. The germline gives CDR1 MNHEY, CDR2 SVGAGI. The CDR3 sequence: CASSSYAEQYF. CDR3 sequence (DNA): TGTGCCAGCAGTTCATATGCCGAGCAGTACTTC.

The CDR3 DNA sequence: TGTGCCAGCAGCCAAGGCCTCCGGGGTTCCGATCAGCCCCAGCATTTT. Amino acids: CASSQGLRGSDQPQHF. J is TRBJ1-5 and V is TRBV3-1 (or the pseudogene TRBV3-2); D is uncertain. This CDR3 has 16 residues. Germline lookup yields CDR1 LGHDT and CDR2 YNNKEL (reference sequence). V dropped 1 base and J dropped 5 bases, with 15 bases sitting between them.

The chain carries TRBV16 and TRBJ2-1; 7 bases are a match to TRBD2. With 4 bases clipped from V and 7 bases from J, the junction kept 7 bases outside the gene matches. Germline V CDR1 and CDR2: KGHSY, FQNENV. This CDR3 spans 14 amino acids. The CDR3 reads CASSRGREGNEQFF. The CDR3 bases are TGTGCCAGCAGCCGAGGCAGGGAGGGGAATGAGCAGTTCTTC. The variable domain in full, with the rest retrieved from reference TRBV16 and TRBJ2-1, is GEEVAQTPKHLVRGEGQKAKLYCAPIKGHSYVFWYQQVLKNEFKFLISFQNENVFDETGMPKERFSAKCLPNSPCSLEIQATKLEDSAVYFCASSRGREGNEQFFGPGTRLTVL.

The rearrangement links TRBV19 to TRBJ2-3; TRBD1 agrees at 7 bases. With V trimmed by 3 bases and J by 3 bases, 9 bases remained unmatched. This CDR3 has 16 amino acids. The germline V gene encodes CDR1 LNHDA and CDR2 SQIVND (reference sequence). CDR3 sequence (DNA): TGTGCCAGTAGTATGAGATGGGACAGTCTGACAGATACGCAGTATTTT. Its translation is CASSMRWDSLTDTQYF.

The chain recombines TRBV3-1 (or the pseudogene TRBV3-2) with TRBJ2-1; 12 bases align to TRBD2. V was pared by 5 bases and J by 15 bases, with 8 bases of the junction left unmatched. The CDR3 runs to 13 residues. CDR1 LGHDT and CDR2 YNNKEL come from the germline V gene (reference sequence). Written as DNA, the CDR3 is TGTGCCAGCAGCTCAACTCTAGCGGGGGGGTGGTTCTTC. Its protein is CASSSTLAGGWFF.

The chain couples TRBV7-9 to TRBJ1-3, with D hard to call. The CDR3 runs 16 residues. Germline CDR1 is SEHNR and CDR2 is FQNEAQ (reference sequence). V lost 5 bases to trimming and J lost 3 bases, with 17 bases between them. The CDR3 protein is CASSPDLGAGGNTIYF. CDR3 DNA sequence: TGTGCCAGCAGCCCGGACCTGGGCGCCGGTGGAAACACCATATATTTT.

This sequence joins TRBV30 and TRBJ1-5; perhaps TRBD1 as D (6 bases). V lost 4 bases and J lost 4, with 8 bases in between. CDR3 length: 12 amino acids. Per the germline V gene, CDR1 is GTSNPN and CDR2 is SVGIG (reference sequence). CDR3 nucleotides: TGTGCCTGGAATACAGGGAATCAGCCCCAGCATTTT. Translated: CAWNTGNQPQHF.

This sequence joins TRBV5-1 and TRBJ1-2, with 8 bases matching TRBD1. CDR1 and CDR2 from the germline V gene are SGHRS and YFSETQ. After removal of 2 bases from V and 7 bases from J, the junction contained 1 base not matched to a gene. The CDR3 is 12 amino acids. The chain's CDR3 is CASSLDRGGYTF. CDR3 DNA: TGCGCCAGCAGCTTAGACAGGGGTGGCTACACCTTC.

The rearrangement joins TRBV12-3 or TRBV12-4 to TRBJ1-2; TRBD1 is a possible D gene (6 bases). The CDR3 has 13 residues. V shed 6 bases and J shed 2 bases, with 10 bases lying between them. The CDR3 spells CASRTDRNYGYTF. CDR3 nucleotide sequence: TGTGCCAGCAGAACCGACAGGAACTATGGCTACACCTTC.

The V call is TRBV6-5, the J call TRBJ2-1; TRBD1 might be the D (5 bases). The CDR3 is 16 residues long. Germline assignment: CDR1 MNHEY and CDR2 SVGAGI. The V and J ends lost 4 bases and 1 base respectively, with 14 bases between them. The CDR3 is CASSLRGLGSYNEQFF. The CDR3 DNA is TGTGCCAGCAGTTTAAGGGGCCTCGGATCCTACAATGAGCAGTTCTTC.

A word on this clone: A read error may account for a junction end that differs from germline. The chain is built from TRBV7-7 and TRBJ1-1; D possibly corresponds to TRBD1 (6 bases). The germline CDR1 and CDR2 sequences are SSHAT and FNYEAQ (reference sequence). There are 16 residues in the CDR3. In DNA, the CDR3 is TGTGCTAGCAGCTTAGGTTGGGGGCGGGAGGAGACTGAAGCTTTCTTT. This encodes CASSLGWGREETEAFF.

J is TRBJ1-5 and V is TRBV6-5; no definite D call. The V gene's germline CDR1 is MNHEY and CDR2 SVGAGI. Trimming pared 6 bases from V and 6 bases from J, leaving 9 bases between. The length of the CDR3 is 12 residues. CDR3 coding DNA: TGTGCCAGCAGGGAGAGAACTCAGCCCCAGCATTTT. It is translated as CASRERTQPQHF.

This clone was seen just once. The chain is built from TRBV7-2 and TRBJ1-5, with D maybe TRBD1 (6 bases). V lost 2 bases and J 6 bases, leaving 11 bases between the germline ends. CDR3 length equals 14 residues. The germline V gene encodes CDR1 SGHTA and CDR2 FQGNSA. The CDR3 protein is CASSLRGGSQPQHF. The CDR3 DNA reads TGTGCCAGCAGCTTAAGAGGGGGGAGTCAGCCCCAGCATTTT.

The CDR3 loop is CASSLMGQSNNEQFF. The CDR3 nucleotides are TGTGCCAGCAGCTTAATGGGACAGTCGAACAATGAGCAGTTCTTC. The V call is TRBV7-3, the J call TRBJ2-1; 7 bases agree with TRBD1. V shed 1 base, J shed 5 bases, and the junction held 5 bases outside the gene matches. From germline, CDR1 is SGHTA and CDR2 FQGTGA. The CDR3 covers 15 residues.

In its sample, this clone was seen a few times. This chain uses TRBV7-9 with TRBJ1-4; 8 nucleotides agree with TRBD1. Germline V gene sequence: CDR1 SEHNR, CDR2 FQNEAQ (reference sequence). Losses at the gene ends were 3 bases for V and 8 bases for J; bases not matched to a gene: 5. The CDR3 is 14 residues long. The CDR3 loop is CASSLDRAREKLFF. DNA of the CDR3: TGTGCCAGCAGCTTGGACAGGGCGAGGGAAAAACTGTTTTTT.

The J gene is TRBJ2-2, the V gene TRBV7-9; 15 bases map to TRBD2. Trimming took 7 bases from V and 2 from J; bases not matched to a gene: 5. Germline V gene data show CDR1 as SEHNR and CDR2 as FQNEAQ (reference sequence). The CDR3 runs 17 residues. The CDR3 region is CASTRTSGRDNTGELFF. In DNA, the CDR3 is TGTGCCAGCACCAGGACTAGCGGGAGGGATAACACCGGGGAGCTGTTTTTT.

The rearrangement links TRBV19 to TRBJ2-3; maybe TRBD1 (6 bases). CDR3 length: 14 amino acids. Germline CDR1 reads LNHDA; CDR2 reads SQIVND (reference sequence). V gave up 7 bases and J gave up 3 bases, with 14 bases separating them. CDR3 nucleotides: TGTGCCAGTACCACGGGACATAATACAGATACGCAGTATTTT. This translates into CASTTGHNTDTQYF.